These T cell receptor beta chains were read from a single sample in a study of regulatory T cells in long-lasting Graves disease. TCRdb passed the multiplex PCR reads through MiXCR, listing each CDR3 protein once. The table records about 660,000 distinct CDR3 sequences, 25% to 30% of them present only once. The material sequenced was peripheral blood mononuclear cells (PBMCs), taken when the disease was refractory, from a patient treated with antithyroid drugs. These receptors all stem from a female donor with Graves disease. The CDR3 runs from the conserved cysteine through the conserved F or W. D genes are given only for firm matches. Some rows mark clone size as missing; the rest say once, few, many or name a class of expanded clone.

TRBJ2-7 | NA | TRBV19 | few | TGTGCCAGTAGCCCCGGGACTTACGGCTACGAGCAGTACTTC | CASSPGTYGYEQYF
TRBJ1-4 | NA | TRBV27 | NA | TGTGCCAGCAGGGGAGTCGGCGAAAAACTGTTTTTT | CASRGVGEKLFF
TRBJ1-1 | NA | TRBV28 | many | TGTGCCAGCAGTCATATCACTGAAGCTTTCTTT | CASSHITEAFF
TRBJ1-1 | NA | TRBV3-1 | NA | TGTGCCAGCAGCCAGGCACTCGCGAGGGGCACTGAAGCTTTCTTT | CASSQALARGTEAFF
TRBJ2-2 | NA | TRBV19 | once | TGTGCCAGTAGTACAGGACCGGTGGGGGAGCTGTTTTTT | CASSTGPVGELFF
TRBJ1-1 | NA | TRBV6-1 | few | TGTGCCAGCAGTGTCGACAGAGCGAGGACTGAAGCTTTCTTT | CASSVDRARTEAFF
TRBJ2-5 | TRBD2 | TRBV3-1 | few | TGTGCCAGCAGCCAAGGGGGGACTAGCGGGAACCAAGAGACCCAGTACTTC | CASSQGGTSGNQETQYF
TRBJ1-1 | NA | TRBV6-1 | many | TGTGCCAGCAGAACAGGGAACACTGAAGCTTTCTTT | CASRTGNTEAFF
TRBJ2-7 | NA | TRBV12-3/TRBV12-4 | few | TGTGCCAGCAGCCGCTCCCCCTCAGCGGACGAGCAGTACTTC | CASSRSPSADEQYF
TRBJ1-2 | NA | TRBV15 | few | TGTGCCACCAGCAGAGAAGCGGGGGTTGGGGGCTACACCTTC | CATSREAGVGGYTF
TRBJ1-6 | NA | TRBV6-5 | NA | TGTGCCAGCGGTTACGGGCAGGGCGGTTCACCCCTCCACTTT | CASGYGQGGSPLHF
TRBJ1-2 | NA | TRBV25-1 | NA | TGTGCCAGCGCGAGGGGCTCTTTCGGCTACACCTTC | CASARGSFGYTF
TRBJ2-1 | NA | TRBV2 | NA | TGTGCCAGCAGTGAAAAGGAAATAGCCTACAATGAGCAGTTCTTC | CASSEKEIAYNEQFF
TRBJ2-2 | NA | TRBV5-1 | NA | TGTGCCAGCAGCGTAGTGAGAGGCGGGGAGCTGTTTTTT | CASSVVRGGELFF
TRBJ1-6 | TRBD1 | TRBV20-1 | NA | TGCAGTGCTCCCCTTGACAGGGCGGATAATTCACCCCTCCACTTT | CSAPLDRADNSPLHF
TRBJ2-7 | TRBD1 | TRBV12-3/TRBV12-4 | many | TGTGCCAGCAGTTTTATAGGGACAGCCTACGAGCAGTACTTC | CASSFIGTAYEQYF
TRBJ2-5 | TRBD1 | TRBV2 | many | TGTGCCAGCAAGGAGGTGGCAGGGGGTTGGTTTGAGACCCAGTACTTC | CASKEVAGGWFETQYF
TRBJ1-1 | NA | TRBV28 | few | TGTGCCAGCAGTTTAGTGGGGGGCTGGAGCACTGAAGCTTTCTTT | CASSLVGGWSTEAFF
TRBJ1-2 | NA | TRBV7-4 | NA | TGTGCCAGCAGCTCTACAGAGTTCTATGGCTACACCTTC | CASSSTEFYGYTF
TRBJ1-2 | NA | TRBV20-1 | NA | TGCAGTGCCCCCTTGGGGGGCTATGGCTACACCTTC | CSAPLGGYGYTF
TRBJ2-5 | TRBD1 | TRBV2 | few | TGTGCCAGCATAATAAGGGAGACAGGGCTGGAGACCCAGTACTTC | CASIIRETGLETQYF
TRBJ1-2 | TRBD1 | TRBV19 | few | TGTGCCAGTAGCCCACCCGGGACAGCCTATGGCTACACCTTC | CASSPPGTAYGYTF
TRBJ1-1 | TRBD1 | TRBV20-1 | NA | TGCAGTGCTAGGGACAGGGGGATCCCGAACACTGAAGCTTTCTTT | CSARDRGIPNTEAFF
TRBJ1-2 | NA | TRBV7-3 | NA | TGTGCCAGCAGCCCTTGGGAGACCTCCTATGGCTACACCTTC | CASSPWETSYGYTF
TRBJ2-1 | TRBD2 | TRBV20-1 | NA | TGCAGTGCGCCGAAAACTAGCGGGAGAAACAATGAGCAGTTCTTC | CSAPKTSGRNNEQFF
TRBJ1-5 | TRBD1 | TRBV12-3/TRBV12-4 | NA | TGTGCCAGCAGTTTCGGGACAGGGGTAAATCAGCCCCAGCATTTT | CASSFGTGVNQPQHF
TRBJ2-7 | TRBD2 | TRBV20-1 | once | TGCAGTGCTACCGAGACTAGCGGACCTTCTGGGGTGCAGTACTTC | CSATETSGPSGVQYF
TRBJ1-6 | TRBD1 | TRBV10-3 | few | TGTGCCATCAGTGAGTCGCGGGGACAGGGAAGCGGTAATTCACCCCTCCACTTT | CAISESRGQGSGNSPLHF
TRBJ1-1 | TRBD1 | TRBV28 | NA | TGTGCCAGCAGTTCCACCGCGACTACAGGGGGGTCCGCTGAAGCTTTCTTT | CASSSTATTGGSAEAFF